What follows are 7 T cell receptor beta chains derived from one specimen sequenced in a study of spatial heterogeneity in lung cancer. Time point in this sample: blood at routine non-recurrence follow-up after resection. TCRdb reanalysed the 5' RACE reads using MiXCR and keeps one entry per CDR3 protein. The sample holds roughly 17,000 distinct CDR3 sequences, 10% seen once. Sequences were derived from PBMCs, sampled at follow-up. The origin of the receptors is a female donor with early-stage non-small cell lung cancer.

This clonotype was detected many times. The chain has TRBV6-1 and TRBJ2-5, with 10 bases fitting TRBD1. Germline V CDR1 and CDR2: MNHNS, SASEGT. The CDR3 sequence is 15 residues long. V shed 2 bases and J 7 bases; nucleotides not matched to a gene: 7. CDR3 coding DNA: TGTGCCAGCAGTGAACCTGGGACAGGGGTTTGGACCCAGTACTTC. Translated, it gives CASSEPGTGVWTQYF.

This clonotype was seen many times. The rearrangement joins TRBV12-3 or TRBV12-4 to TRBJ1-2; 9 bases fit TRBD1. CDR3 length: 14 residues. The V gene end was trimmed by 5 bases and the J gene end by 3 bases; junction bases not matched to a gene: 4. The CDR3 is CASSPDRGHYGYTF. The CDR3 nucleotides read TGTGCCAGCAGTCCGGACAGGGGACACTATGGCTACACCTTC.

There are many counts of this clonotype. The chain couples TRBV7-9 to TRBJ2-5; 9 bases agree with TRBD1. The trim removed 5 bases at V and 3 bases at J, leaving 7 bases unmatched. This CDR3 is 15 amino acids long. CDR1 and CDR2 (germline): SEHNR, FQNEAQ (reference sequence). CDR3 bases: TGTGCCAGCAGCCGTACAGGGGGCAGGGAAGAGACCCAGTACTTC. Its translation is CASSRTGGREETQYF.

A few counts support this clonotype. This CDR3 is CASSPGSGSSYEQYF. As DNA, the CDR3 is TGTGCCAGCAGTCCTGGCAGCGGCAGCTCCTACGAGCAGTACTTC. V usage is TRBV6-2 or TRBV6-3 and J usage is TRBJ2-7, with TRBD2 as a possible D gene (5 bases). CDR1 is MNHEY, CDR2 SVGEGT, per germline. This CDR3 is 15 amino acids long. Trimming cost V 5 bases and J 0 bases, with 14 bases left between them.

The J gene is TRBJ2-2, the V gene TRBV4-2, with D perhaps matching TRBD1 (6 bases). In germline, CDR1 is LGHNA, CDR2 YNFKEQ. Trimming took 4 bases from V and 1 from J, leaving 13 bases between them. The CDR3 is 16 residues long. CDR3 loop: CASSPYETGNTGELFF. The CDR3 DNA sequence: TGTGCCAGCAGCCCTTACGAGACAGGGAACACCGGGGAGCTGTTTTTT.

This clonotype occurred many times. The chain combines TRBV5-6 with TRBJ2-1, with unresolved D. Germline V lookup: CDR1 SGHDT, CDR2 YYEEEE. Trimming stripped 4 bases from V and 13 bases from J, with 12 bases between. The CDR3 contains 11 residues. The CDR3 DNA is TGTGCCAGCAGCCTCCGGCATAAACAGTTCTTC. This translates into CASSLRHKQFF.

This clonotype was recorded many times. V usage is TRBV29-1 and J usage is TRBJ1-5; the D is unclear. The CDR3 extends over 11 amino acids. The germline V gene encodes CDR1 SQVTM and CDR2 ANQGSEA. V was trimmed by 4 bases and J by 9 bases, leaving 10 bases between them. The CDR3: CSVGYQWPQHF. The CDR3 DNA reads TGCAGCGTTGGGTACCAATGGCCCCAGCATTTT.